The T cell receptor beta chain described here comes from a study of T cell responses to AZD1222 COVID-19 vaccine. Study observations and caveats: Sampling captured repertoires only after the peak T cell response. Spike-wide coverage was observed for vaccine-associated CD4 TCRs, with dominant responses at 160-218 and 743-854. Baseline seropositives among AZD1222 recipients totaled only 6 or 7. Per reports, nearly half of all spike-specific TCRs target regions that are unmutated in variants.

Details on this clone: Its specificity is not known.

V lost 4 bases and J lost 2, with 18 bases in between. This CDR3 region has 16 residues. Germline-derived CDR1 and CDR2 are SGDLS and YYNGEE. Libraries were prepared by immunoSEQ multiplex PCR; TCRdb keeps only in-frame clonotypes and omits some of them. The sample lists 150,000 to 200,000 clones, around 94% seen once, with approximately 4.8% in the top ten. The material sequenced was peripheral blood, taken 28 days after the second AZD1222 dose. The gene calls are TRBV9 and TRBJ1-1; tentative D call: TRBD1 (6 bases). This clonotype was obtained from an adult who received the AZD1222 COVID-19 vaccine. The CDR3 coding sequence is TGTGCCAGCAGCCCTCCCGGCGGGGGCACAAACACTGAAGCTTTCTTT. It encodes CASSPPGGGTNTEAFF. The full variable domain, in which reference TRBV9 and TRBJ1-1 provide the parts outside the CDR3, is DSGVTQTPKHLITATGQRVTLRCSPRSGDLSVYWYQQSLDQGLQFLIQYYNGEERAKGNILERFSAQQFPDLHSELNLSSLELGDSALYFCASSPPGGGTNTEAFFGQGTRLTVV.